There are a few counts of the clone carrying this TCR beta chain. Its target is unknown. The entry originates in a study of radiotherapy plus CTLA-4 blockade in lung cancer. Germline lookup yields CDR1 SNHLY and CDR2 FYNNEI. Trimming removed 8 bases at V and 6 bases at J, with 16 bases between. There are 14 residues in the CDR3. Findings of the study overall: There was expansion of tumor-derived TCR clones in blood after radiotherapy plus ipilimumab.

TCRdb keeps only in-frame clones here, not all; method: immunoSEQ multiplex PCR. The sample holds approximately 89,000 clones; 78% are singletons and the top ten take 3.5% to 4.5%. The sequence was obtained from a human donor with non-small cell lung cancer who had a partial response to radiotherapy plus ipilimumab. Some clones in this sample may be carry-over from other donors' samples. The chain links TRBV2 to TRBJ2-2; possibly TRBD2 for D (6 bases). The source was peripheral blood, collected from a patient treated with radiotherapy plus ipilimumab. The CDR3 DNA reads TGTGCCAGCGGAGGGCCGACAAGTCCCGGGGAGCTGTTTTTT. Amino acids: CASGGPTSPGELFF.